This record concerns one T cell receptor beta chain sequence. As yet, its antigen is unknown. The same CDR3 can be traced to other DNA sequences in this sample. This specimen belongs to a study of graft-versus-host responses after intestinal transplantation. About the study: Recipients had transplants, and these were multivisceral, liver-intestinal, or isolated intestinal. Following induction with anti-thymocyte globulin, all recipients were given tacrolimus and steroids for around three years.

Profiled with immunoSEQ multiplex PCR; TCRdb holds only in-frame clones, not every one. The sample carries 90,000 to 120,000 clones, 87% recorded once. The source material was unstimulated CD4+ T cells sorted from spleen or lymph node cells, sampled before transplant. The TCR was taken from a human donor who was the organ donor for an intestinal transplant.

CDR3 in amino acids: CASSLFGAQGGSGQGGYTF. The DNA of the CDR3 is TGCGCCAGCAGCTTGTTTGGGGCCCAAGGCGGGTCCGGTCAGGGTGGCTACACCTTC. The chain carries TRBV5-1 and TRBJ1-2; D is possibly TRBD1 (5 bases). The germline V and J ends were trimmed by 1 base and 7 bases, with 29 bases remaining between them. Per the germline V gene, CDR1 is SGHRS and CDR2 is YFSETQ. The CDR3 is 19 residues long.